Below are 9 T cell receptor beta chains sequenced from a single sample in a study of Graves' ophthalmopathy and Graves' hyperthyroidism. The sequenced template was RNA, covering the TCR beta CDR3 region. Second-round multiplex PCR came after first-round RT-PCR with HTBI primers. One entry per CDR3 protein results from TCRdb running MiXCR on the multiplex PCR reads. The sample includes a few hundred thousand distinct CDR3 sequences, about 16% seen only once; the top ten take roughly 7%. Sequences were obtained from peripheral blood. These receptors all stem from a young woman with stable Graves' hyperthyroidism.

This clonotype was found many times. The chain carries TRBV19 and TRBJ2-7, with D perhaps matching TRBD1 (5 bases). The CDR3 totals 16 residues. V lost 6 bases and J lost 3, with 21 bases in between. Germline-derived CDR1 and CDR2 are LNHDA and SQIVND (reference sequence). DNA for the CDR3: TGTGCCAGTAGCTTAAAGGACACCCGCCTTGACTACGAGCAGTACTTC. It encodes CASSLKDTRLDYEQYF.

The sample holds many counts of this clonotype. The chain joins TRBV2 to TRBJ2-7; tentatively, D is TRBD1 or TRBD2 (6 bases each). The CDR3 covers 15 residues. V shed 3 bases and J shed 4 bases, with 16 bases lying between them. CDR1 SNHLY and CDR2 FYNNEI come from the germline V gene. The CDR3 DNA sequence: TGTGCCAGCAGTGATGACAGGAGGGACAATTACGAGCAGTACTTC. Amino acids: CASSDDRRDNYEQYF.

At least ten counts were recorded for this clonotype. The V and J genes are TRBV24-1 and TRBJ1-2; D remains unclear. Germline-derived CDR1 and CDR2 are KGHDR and SFDVKD. This CDR3 region has 13 residues. Trimming shortened V by 4 bases and J by 3 bases, and 8 bases separated the two germline ends. CDR3: CATSEEGHYGYTF. CDR3 bases: TGTGCCACCAGTGAAGAGGGCCACTATGGCTACACCTTC.

For the CDR3, the DNA is TGTGCCAGCAGTCCCGGGTGGATCTCTGAAGCTTTCTTT. Translating it yields CASSPGWISEAFF. V and J are TRBV7-9 and TRBJ1-1; D uncertain. The CDR3 contains 13 residues. In germline, CDR1 is SEHNR, CDR2 FQNEAQ (reference sequence). V was trimmed by 6 bases and J by 6 bases, leaving 14 bases between them.

In its sample, this clonotype was seen a few times. The chain joins TRBV11-2 to TRBJ2-5; 9 bases fit TRBD2. The V and J ends lost 0 bases and 5 bases, in that order; junction bases with no gene match: 4. CDR1 and CDR2 from the germline V gene are SGHAT and FQNNGV. CDR3 length: 15 amino acids. CDR3 region: CASSLEGTSWETQYF. CDR3 DNA sequence: TGTGCCAGCAGCTTAGAGGGGACTAGCTGGGAGACCCAGTACTTC.

Ten or more counts support this clonotype. The V gene is TRBV18, the J gene TRBJ2-5; 7 bases align to TRBD2. With V trimmed by 3 bases and J by 2 bases, 9 bases remained unmatched. This CDR3 is 16 amino acids long. CDR1 and CDR2 from the germline V gene are KGHSH and LQKENI. The CDR3 spells CASSPVGGSLQETQYF. The CDR3 coding sequence is TGTGCCAGCTCACCCGTTGGCGGGAGCCTTCAAGAGACCCAGTACTTC.

This chain uses TRBV11-2 with TRBJ2-2; weak D call: TRBD2 (6 bases). Germline V lookup: CDR1 SGHAT, CDR2 FQNNGV. CDR3 length: 16 residues. V lost 6 bases, J lost 3 bases, and 17 bases lay in between. The CDR3 region is CASSNGWGVHTGELFF. As DNA, the CDR3 is TGTGCCAGCAGTAACGGTTGGGGGGTTCACACCGGGGAGCTGTTTTTT.

This clonotype was seen repeatedly, ten times or more. The genes are TRBV24-1 and TRBJ2-5; no clear D. CDR1 KGHDR and CDR2 SFDVKD come from the germline V gene. There are 13 residues in the CDR3. V was cut by 6 bases and J by 1 base, with 8 bases left in between. The CDR3 nucleotides read TGTGCCACCAGTTCGAGTTCCCAAGAGACCCAGTACTTC. Translating gives CATSSSSQETQYF.

This clonotype appeared a few times. The J gene is TRBJ2-5, the V gene TRBV20-1, with 10 bases that match TRBD2. CDR3 length: 16 residues. Per the germline V gene, CDR1 is DFQATT and CDR2 is SNEGSKA (reference sequence). V was pared by 6 bases and J by 5 bases, with 15 bases of the junction left unmatched. The CDR3 loop reads CSADPGSGGALETQYF. CDR3 sequence (DNA): TGCAGTGCCGATCCCGGGAGCGGGGGGGCCCTTGAGACCCAGTACTTC.